This T cell receptor beta chain is from a study of T-cell reconstitution after alpha-beta-depleted transplantation in children. The authors prepared the TCRbeta library with unique molecular identifiers. One entry per CDR3 protein results from TCRdb running MiXCR on the PCR reads. In the table there are approximately 240,000 distinct CDR3 sequences, approximately 9.8% of which are singletons. In this sample, this clonotype turned up many times. Sequences were derived from PBMCs from the stem cell graft donor, sampled from the stem cell graft. The TCR was taken from a human donor who donated a stem cell graft to a child with SCID.

CDR3 sequence: CASSLSTGHRAEAFF. The CDR3 region has the DNA TGCGCCAGCAGCTTGAGTACAGGGCACCGGGCTGAAGCTTTCTTT. The chain recombines TRBV5-1 with TRBJ1-1; a weak D match, TRBD1 (6 bases). Germline assignment: CDR1 SGHRS and CDR2 YFSETQ. This CDR3 region has 15 residues. Between the trimmed V and J ends, which lost 1 base and 6 bases, there was a span of 16 bases.